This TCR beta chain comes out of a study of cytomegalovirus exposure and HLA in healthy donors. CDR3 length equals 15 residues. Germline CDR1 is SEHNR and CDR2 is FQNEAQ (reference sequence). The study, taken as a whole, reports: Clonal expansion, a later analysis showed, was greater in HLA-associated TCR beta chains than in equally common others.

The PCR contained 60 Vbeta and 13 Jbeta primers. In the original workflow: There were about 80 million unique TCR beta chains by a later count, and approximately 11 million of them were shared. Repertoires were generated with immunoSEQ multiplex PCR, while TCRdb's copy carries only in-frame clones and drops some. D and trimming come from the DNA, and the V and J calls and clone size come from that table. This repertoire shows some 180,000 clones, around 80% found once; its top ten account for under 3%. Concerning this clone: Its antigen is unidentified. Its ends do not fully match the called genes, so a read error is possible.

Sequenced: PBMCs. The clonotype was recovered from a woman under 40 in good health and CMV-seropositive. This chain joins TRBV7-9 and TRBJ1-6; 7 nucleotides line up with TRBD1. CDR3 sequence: CSSSLGRGYNSPLHF. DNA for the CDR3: TGTTCCAGCAGCTTAGGCAGGGGGTATAATTCACCCCTCCACTTT.